The 27 T cell receptor beta chains below come from one sample, sequenced in a study of T cells in Graves' hyperthyroidism and ophthalmopathy. The CDR3 regions of TCR beta were amplified from RNA transcripts. First-round RT-PCR with HTBI primers amplified the TCR CDR3 region. Via MiXCR, TCRdb re-called the multiplex PCR reads, giving one row per CDR3 protein. Altogether hundreds of thousands of distinct CDR3 sequences are present, 14% being singletons, with the ten largest covering roughly an eighth. The specimen was blood. These receptors were collected from a woman aged 45-60 years with Graves' ophthalmopathy.

This clonotype has ten or more counts. The chain is built from TRBV12-3 or TRBV12-4 and TRBJ2-4, with 12 bases fitting TRBD2. Trimming removed 1 base from V and 9 bases from J; junction bases left unmatched: 4. This CDR3 spans 15 amino acids. In DNA, the CDR3 is TGTGCCAGCAGTTTAGGCTCTAGCGGGAGGGGCATTCAGTACTTC. Translating gives CASSLGSSGRGIQYF.

This clonotype has only a few counts. The genes are TRBV20-1 and TRBJ2-5; TRBD1 agrees at 9 bases. CDR1 and CDR2 from the germline V gene are DFQATT and SNEGSKA (reference sequence). Trimming cost V 0 bases and J 9 bases; bases outside gene matches: 8. The CDR3 is 14 residues long. CDR3 in DNA: TGCAGTGCTAGAGATCACAGGGGGCAGGAGGCCCAGTACTTC. It is translated as CSARDHRGQEAQYF.

Concerning this clonotype: A much bigger clone sits one base away, suggesting this may be a read error. The V and J genes are TRBV3-1 and TRBJ1-1; 7 nucleotides align to TRBD1. This CDR3 has 12 amino acids. In germline, CDR1 is LGHDT, CDR2 YNNKEL (reference sequence). V was pared by 7 bases and J by 4 bases, with 3 bases of the junction left unmatched. The DNA of the CDR3 is TGTGCCAGCACCCCAGGGGGCACTGAAGCTTTCTTT. Translation gives CASTPGGTEAFF.

The chain employs TRBV15 and TRBJ1-1; D uncertain. The CDR3 has 13 residues. Trimming shortened V by 6 bases and J by 7 bases, and 15 bases separated the two germline ends. Germline V gene lookup returns CDR1 LNHNV and CDR2 YYDKDF (reference sequence). CDR3 region: CATRLELESEAFF. CDR3 in DNA: TGTGCCACCAGGCTTGAGTTGGAAAGTGAAGCTTTCTTT.

This clonotype was seen ten or more times. The chain uses TRBV20-1 and TRBJ1-1, with 9 bases matching TRBD1. Germline lookup yields CDR1 DFQATT and CDR2 SNEGSKA (reference sequence). Trimming at V came to 3 bases and at J to 7 bases, leaving 3 bases not matched to a gene. The CDR3 loop spans 12 amino acids. DNA for the CDR3: TGCAGTGCTAGGGGGACAGGGAATGAAGCTTTCTTT. It translates to CSARGTGNEAFF.

This clonotype was seen only a few times. This chain joins TRBV9 and TRBJ2-2, with TRBD2 identical over 8 bases. The CDR3 is 16 residues long. Germline V CDR1 and CDR2: SGDLS, YYNGEE. With V trimmed by 1 base and J by 5 bases, 7 bases remained unmatched. The CDR3 DNA is TGTGCCAGCAGCGTATTGAGCGGGAGAGGTACCGGGGAGCTGTTTTTT. Translating it yields CASSVLSGRGTGELFF.

At least ten counts were recorded for this clonotype. V gene TRBV24-1 combines with J gene TRBJ2-1; D is uncertain. Looked up from germline, CDR1 is KGHDR and CDR2 is SFDVKD. The CDR3 consists of 16 residues. Trimming left V 1 base short and J 4 bases short, with 13 bases between. In DNA, the CDR3 is TGTGCCACCAGTGATTTTGCCGTGGCAGGATACAATGAGCAGTTCTTC. Translated, it gives CATSDFAVAGYNEQFF.

With respect to this clonotype: This sequence may be a read error, since a much larger clone differs from it by one base. The chain combines TRBV28 with TRBJ2-1; D perhaps matches TRBD1 (6 bases). The V end was cut by 5 bases, the J end by 8 bases, with 22 bases between. Germline lookup yields CDR1 MDHEN and CDR2 SYDVKM. The CDR3 length is 16 residues. DNA for the CDR3: TGTGCCAGCAGTCTCCAGGGGTCAAGAGTAAACGATGAGCAGTTCTTC. Amino acids: CASSLQGSRVNDEQFF.

This clonotype came up a few times. The chain recombines TRBV29-1 with TRBJ2-5; no clear D gene. This CDR3 contains 11 residues. V shed 3 bases and J shed 4 bases, with 6 bases lying between them. Germline CDR1 and CDR2: SQVTM and ANQGSEA. CDR3 sequence: CSVEFLETQYF. DNA for the CDR3: TGCAGCGTTGAGTTTTTAGAGACCCAGTACTTC. The variable domain in full, with the rest retrieved from reference TRBV29-1 and TRBJ2-5, is SAVISQKPSRDICQRGTSLTIQCQVDSQVTMMFWYRQQPGQSLTLIATANQGSEATYESGFVIDKFPISRPNLTFSTLTVSNMSPEDSSIYLCSVEFLETQYFGPGTRLLVL.

This clonotype was seen at least ten times. The genes are TRBV7-2 and TRBJ2-3; D not certain. Germline V gene data show CDR1 as SGHTA and CDR2 as FQGNSA. The ends were cut back, 1 base at V and 3 bases at J, with 11 bases in the middle. The CDR3 extends over 15 amino acids. The CDR3 nucleotides are TGTGCCAGCAGCTTAGGCCACGCTAAAACAGATACGCAGTATTTT. Residues: CASSLGHAKTDTQYF.

This clonotype was observed at least ten times. This chain links TRBV20-1 with TRBJ2-1, with 13 positions matching TRBD2. V shed 3 bases, J shed 5 bases, and the junction held 1 base outside the gene matches. Germline V lookup: CDR1 DFQATT, CDR2 SNEGSKA (reference sequence). There are 14 residues in the CDR3. CDR3 sequence (DNA): TGCAGTGCTAGTGGACTAGCGGGGGACAATGAGCAGTTCTTC. Translated: CSASGLAGDNEQFF.

This clonotype was observed a few times. V usage is TRBV6-2 or TRBV6-3 and J usage is TRBJ2-7; TRBD1 matches 8 bases. The CDR3 spans 15 residues. Germline CDR1 reads MNHEY; CDR2 reads SVGEGT. J was trimmed by 3 bases and V by 4 bases; bases with no gene match: 8. The CDR3 here is CASSSRQGKYYEQYF. CDR3 nucleotide sequence: TGTGCCAGCAGTTCCCGACAGGGGAAATACTACGAGCAGTACTTC.

The chain is built from TRBV6-4 and TRBJ2-2; 8 nucleotides line up with TRBD2. The CDR3 spans 14 residues. J lost 3 bases, V lost 9 bases, and 6 bases had no gene match. Germline V gene lookup returns CDR1 MRHNA and CDR2 SNTAGT. CDR3 DNA: TGTGCCAGTTCTAGCGGGCTCGACACCGGGGAGCTGTTTTTT. Amino acid sequence: CASSSGLDTGELFF.

This clonotype has more than one count but fewer than ten. This chain links TRBV5-1 with TRBJ2-1; D perhaps matches TRBD2 (5 bases). Germline V gene sequence: CDR1 SGHRS, CDR2 YFSETQ. CDR3 length: 11 residues. Trimming removed 7 bases at V and 7 bases at J, with 9 bases between. CDR3 protein: CASYSANEQFF. In nucleotides, the CDR3 is TGCGCCAGCTATAGCGCGAATGAGCAGTTCTTC.

There are many counts of this clonotype. The chain recombines TRBV7-2 with TRBJ1-2; D is possibly TRBD1 (6 bases). The CDR3 consists of 18 residues. V lost 1 base to trimming and J lost 10 bases, with 28 bases between them. Germline CDR1 is SGHTA and CDR2 is FQGNSA. DNA for the CDR3: TGTGCCAGCAGCTTAGTAGTTGCACAGGGCTTCTCCCCCGCGGACTACACCTTC. Its protein is CASSLVVAQGFSPADYTF.

This clonotype was detected a few times. The chain recombines TRBV28 with TRBJ1-2, with D hard to call. This CDR3 has 12 amino acids. Germline assignment: CDR1 MDHEN and CDR2 SYDVKM. V lost 7 bases, J lost 3 bases, and 9 bases lay in between. This chain's CDR3 is CASNTGDYGYTF. Here the CDR3 DNA reads TGTGCCAGCAATACTGGGGACTATGGCTACACCTTC.

In this sample, this clonotype turned up a few times. In DNA, the CDR3 is TGTGCCAGCAGCCCCGCGTGGGCTGAAGCTTTCTTT. It specifies CASSPAWAEAFF. This chain joins TRBV6-2 or TRBV6-3 and TRBJ1-1; D remains unclear. The V gene lost 6 bases and the J gene lost 6 bases, with 11 bases spanning the gap. The CDR3 extends over 12 amino acids. Germline loops: CDR1 MNHEY, CDR2 SVGEGT.

This clonotype was recorded many times. The chain combines TRBV12-3 or TRBV12-4 with TRBJ1-2, with unresolved D. Trimming removed 6 bases from V and 4 bases from J, with 15 bases in between. The CDR3 sequence is 14 residues long. Here the CDR3 reads CASSPTSALYGYTF. In DNA, the CDR3 is TGTGCCAGCAGCCCGACCTCAGCCCTCTATGGCTACACCTTC.

This clonotype was seen many times. The chain combines TRBV7-2 with TRBJ2-7; 13 bases agree with TRBD2. The CDR3 contains 14 residues. V lost 5 bases, J lost 6 bases, and 4 bases stayed unmatched. The germline V gene has CDR1 SGHTA and CDR2 FQGNSA. The CDR3 DNA reads as TGTGCCAGCAGCCCACTAGCGGGAGGGCTCGAGCAGTACTTC. Residues: CASSPLAGGLEQYF. The variable domain in full, with the rest retrieved from reference TRBV7-2 and TRBJ2-7, is GAGVSQSPSNKVTEKGKDVELRCDPISGHTALYWYRQSLGQGLEFLIYFQGNSAPDKSGLPSDRFSAERTGGSVSTLTIQRTQQEDSAVYLCASSPLAGGLEQYFGPGTRLTVT.

This sequence joins TRBV20-1 and TRBJ2-7, with TRBD1 identical over 9 bases. This CDR3 is built from 14 residues. The trim removed 3 bases at V and 4 bases at J, leaving 7 bases unmatched. Germline V gives CDR1 DFQATT, CDR2 SNEGSKA (reference sequence). The CDR3 nucleotides read TGCAGTGCTAGGCCGGGACAGGGTAATTACGAGCAGTACTTC. It codes for CSARPGQGNYEQYF.

The chain employs TRBV28 and TRBJ1-5; D is possibly TRBD1 (5 bases). The CDR3 contains 15 residues. Trimming pared 6 bases from V and 3 bases from J, leaving 15 bases between. Germline V gene sequence: CDR1 MDHEN, CDR2 SYDVKM. CDR3 DNA: TGTGCCAGCAGGCTTGGGGGGGTTAACAATCAGCCCCAGCATTTT. Its protein product is CASRLGGVNNQPQHF.

V usage is TRBV14 and J usage is TRBJ2-1; no firm D call. Trimming removed 0 bases at V and 4 bases at J, with 13 bases between. CDR1 and CDR2 (germline): SGHDN, FVKESK. This CDR3 spans 16 amino acids. The CDR3 loop reads CASSQDLATLYNEQFF. The CDR3 DNA is TGTGCCAGCAGCCAAGATCTGGCTACCCTATACAATGAGCAGTTCTTC.

This chain uses TRBV20-1 with TRBJ1-2; TRBD1 might be the D (6 bases). Germline V gene data show CDR1 as DFQATT and CDR2 as SNEGSKA (reference sequence). The CDR3 is 12 residues long. Here the CDR3 DNA reads TGCACCGCCATGGCAGGGGCCTATGGCTACACCTTC. Amino acid sequence: CTAMAGAYGYTF.

This clonotype was seen at least ten times. This sequence joins TRBV7-6 and TRBJ2-1, with D possibly being TRBD1 (5 bases). Germline loops: CDR1 SGHVS, CDR2 FNYEAQ. Trimming left V 2 bases short and J 0 bases short, with 11 bases between. The CDR3 loop spans 16 amino acids. CDR3 DNA sequence: TGTGCCAGCAGCTTACTGTCAGGGCGCTCCTACAATGAGCAGTTCTTC. Protein: CASSLLSGRSYNEQFF.

This clonotype has a count of ten or more. This chain links TRBV3-1 with TRBJ2-2; D is unresolved. The CDR3 is 14 amino acids. The ends were cut back, 4 bases at V and 2 bases at J, with 8 bases in the middle. Germline V gene sequence: CDR1 LGHDT, CDR2 YNNKEL (reference sequence). The chain's CDR3 is CASSLYSNTGELFF. CDR3 nucleotides: TGTGCCAGCAGCCTCTACAGCAACACCGGGGAGCTGTTTTTT.

This clonotype was seen repeatedly, ten times or more. The chain couples TRBV20-1 to TRBJ2-1; 12 bases fit TRBD2. Trimming cost V 6 bases and J 10 bases; bases outside gene matches: 10. The CDR3 has 14 amino acids. Germline values: CDR1 DFQATT, CDR2 SNEGSKA (reference sequence). In DNA, the CDR3 is TGCAGTGCGGAACTAGCGGGAGGATCCCTGGAGCAGTTCTTC. Protein product: CSAELAGGSLEQFF.

This clonotype came up a few times. The chain couples TRBV10-3 to TRBJ2-3; possibly TRBD2 for D (6 bases). This CDR3 is 14 amino acids long. Trimming stripped 7 bases from V and 2 bases from J, with 13 bases between. Looked up from germline, CDR1 is ENHRY and CDR2 is SYGVKD. The CDR3 is CAINQAGLTDTQYF. In DNA form, the CDR3 reads TGTGCCATCAATCAAGCGGGCCTCACAGATACGCAGTATTTT.